These T cell receptor beta chains were read from a single sample in a study of OX40 agonist ivuxolimab in advanced cancers. This table comes from immunoSEQ multiplex PCR, and its TCRdb copy is limited to in-frame clones, with some not included. The sample includes around 45,000 clones, almost 90% of them seen just once. The sample in question was CD4+ or CD8+ T cells sorted from blood, obtained in a trial of the OX40 agonist ivuxolimab. These receptors were obtained from an adult with an advanced solid tumor such as melanoma, head and neck, liver or kidney cancer. Both conserved end residues are part of each CDR3. D genes are given only for firm matches. Clone size appears in some rows only: once, few, many, or a class for an expanded clone.

.	TRBJ2-1	TRBV4-2	.	CASSQVSAREQFF	TGTGCCAGCAGCCAAGTTTCTGCGAGGGAGCAGTTCTTC
.	TRBJ1-2	TRBV5-1	.	CASSLDVEGYTF	TGCGCCAGCAGCTTGGACGTTGAGGGCTACACCTTC
TRBD2	TRBJ2-7	TRBV4-2	.	CASSLSQTSGSYEQYF	TGTGCCAGCAGTCTTTCCCAAACTAGCGGGAGTTACGAGCAGTACTTC
.	TRBJ1-5	TRBV6-1	.	CASSETRNQPQHF	TGTGCCAGCAGTGAAACCCGCAATCAGCCCCAGCATTTT
TRBD2	TRBJ2-7	TRBV5-1	.	CASSQEGLSYEQYF	TGCGCCAGCAGCCAGGAGGGACTAAGCTACGAGCAGTACTTC
.	TRBJ2-1	TRBV7-2	.	CASSLARGTYNEQFF	TGTGCCAGCAGCTTAGCGCGGGGAACCTACAATGAGCAGTTCTTC
.	TRBJ2-3	TRBV13	few	CASSRDTQYF	TGTGCCAGCAGTAGAGATACGCAGTATTTT
.	TRBJ2-3	TRBV11-3	.	CASSLISGPDTQYF	TGTGCCAGCAGCTTAATAAGTGGCCCAGATACGCAGTATTTT
.	TRBJ2-3	TRBV19	.	CASSLPSHPPSSTDTQYF	TGTGCCAGTAGTCTTCCCAGCCACCCTCCCTCTAGCACAGATACGCAGTATTTT
TRBD1	TRBJ1-1	TRBV28	.	CASSKTGTGTMNTEAFF	TGTGCCAGCAGTAAAACCGGGACAGGGACCATGAACACTGAAGCTTTCTTT
.	TRBJ2-1	TRBV7-9	.	CASSLLVLNYNEQFF	TGTGCCAGCAGCTTACTAGTTTTAAATTACAATGAGCAGTTCTTC
.	TRBJ1-3	TRBV19	.	CASSKEGRSSGNTIYF	TGTGCCAGTAGTAAGGAGGGACGGAGTTCTGGAAACACCATATATTTT
.	TRBJ2-6	TRBV5-1	.	CASSLGGQGANVLTF	TGCGCCAGCAGCTTGGGGGGACAAGGGGCCAACGTCCTGACTTTC
.	TRBJ1-1	TRBV28	few	CASSFTGRTEAFF	TGTGCCAGCAGTTTTACAGGTCGCACTGAAGCTTTCTTT
TRBD2	TRBJ2-3	TRBV10-3	.	CAIGLAGGPGTDTQYF	TGTGCCATCGGGCTAGCGGGAGGGCCCGGTACAGATACGCAGTATTTT
.	TRBJ2-7	TRBV28	.	CASRTGVRYEQYF	TGTGCCAGCCGGACGGGGGTGAGGTACGAGCAGTACTTC
.	TRBJ2-5	TRBV21-1	few	CASSKAFSAGETQYF	TGTGCCAGCAGCAAAGCCTTTTCGGCGGGGGAGACCCAGTACTTC
.	TRBJ1-5	TRBV5-4	.	CASSLGGRVGNQPQHF	TGTGCCAGCAGCTTGGGGGGCAGGGTTGGCAATCAGCCCCAGCATTTT
.	TRBJ2-3	TRBV7-9	.	CASSRGREDTQYF	TGTGCCAGCAGCCGGGGCAGAGAAGATACGCAGTATTTT
.	TRBJ1-4	TRBV27	.	CASSFGGSNEKLFF	TGTGCCAGCAGTTTTGGGGGGTCGAATGAAAAACTGTTTTTT
TRBD1	TRBJ2-6	TRBV2	.	CASRGGQGQIPFSGANVLTF	TGTGCCAGCAGGGGTGGACAGGGGCAAATCCCCTTCTCTGGGGCCAACGTCCTGACTTTC
TRBD1	TRBJ2-3	TRBV7-7	.	CAIWDRLTDTQYF	TGTGCTATCTGGGACAGGCTCACAGATACGCAGTATTTT
.	TRBJ2-2	TRBV7-2	.	CASSLDGNTGELFF	TGTGCCAGCAGCTTAGATGGGAACACCGGGGAGCTGTTTTTT
TRBD2	TRBJ2-7	TRBV19	.	CASSPGLGRGDEQYF	TGTGCCAGTAGTCCCGGACTAGGGCGCGGGGACGAGCAGTACTTC
.	TRBJ2-4	TRBV19	.	CASSIQGYKNIQYF	TGTGCCAGTAGTATCCAGGGGTACAAAAACATTCAGTACTTC
.	TRBJ1-2	TRBV28	.	CASSFLRGEGYTF	TGTGCCAGCAGTTTTTTGAGGGGGGAGGGCTACACCTTC
.	TRBJ2-5	TRBV19	once	CATTGRGRETQYF	TGTGCCACCACTGGGCGGGGGCGAGAGACCCAGTACTTC
.	TRBJ2-7	TRBV11-2	.	CASSPSRLEQYF	TGTGCCAGCAGCCCCTCTCGGCTCGAGCAGTACTTC
TRBD2	TRBJ2-1	TRBV6-7	.	CASSRAGGPPNEQFF	TGTGCCAGCAGTCGAGCGGGAGGGCCTCCCAATGAGCAGTTCTTC